This T cell receptor beta chain appears in the sequencing data of a study of cytomegalovirus exposure and HLA in healthy donors. As concerns this clone: Its antigen is undetermined.

General study points: Most CMV-associated TCR beta chains appeared HLA-restricted in a later analysis.

Primers for the PCR totalled 60 Vbeta and 13 Jbeta. TCRdb's table, derived via immunoSEQ multiplex PCR, lists solely in-frame clones and lacks some. The sample has some 150,000 clones, roughly 83% seen once. The germline V gene has CDR1 SGHRS and CDR2 YFSETQ. This CDR3 contains 15 residues. J was trimmed by 1 base and V by 3 bases; bases with no gene match: 4. The V call is TRBV5-1, the J call TRBJ2-5; 9 bases line up with TRBD2. Material: PBMCs. This TCR was sampled from a man in his forties in good health and CMV-seropositive. The CDR3 protein is CASSWGLASQETQYF. Written as DNA, the CDR3 is TGCGCCAGCAGCTGGGGACTAGCTAGCCAAGAGACCCAGTACTTC.